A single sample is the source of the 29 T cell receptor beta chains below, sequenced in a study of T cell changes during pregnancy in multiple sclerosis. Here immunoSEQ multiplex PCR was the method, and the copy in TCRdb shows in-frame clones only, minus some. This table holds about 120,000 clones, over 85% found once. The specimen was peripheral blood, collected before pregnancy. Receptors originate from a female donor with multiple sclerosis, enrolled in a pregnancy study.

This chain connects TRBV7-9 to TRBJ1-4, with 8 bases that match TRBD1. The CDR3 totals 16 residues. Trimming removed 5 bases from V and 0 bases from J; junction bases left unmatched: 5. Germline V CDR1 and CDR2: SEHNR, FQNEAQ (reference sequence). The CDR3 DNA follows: TGTGCCAGCAGCCAGGACAGGGCGACAACTAATGAAAAACTGTTTTTT. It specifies CASSQDRATTNEKLFF.

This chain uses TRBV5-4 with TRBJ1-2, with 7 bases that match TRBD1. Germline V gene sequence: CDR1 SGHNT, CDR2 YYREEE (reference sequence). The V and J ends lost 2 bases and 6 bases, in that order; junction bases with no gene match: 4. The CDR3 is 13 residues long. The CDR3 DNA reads TGTGCCAGCAGCTTCACAGGGGAGAATGGCTACACCTTC. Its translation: CASSFTGENGYTF.

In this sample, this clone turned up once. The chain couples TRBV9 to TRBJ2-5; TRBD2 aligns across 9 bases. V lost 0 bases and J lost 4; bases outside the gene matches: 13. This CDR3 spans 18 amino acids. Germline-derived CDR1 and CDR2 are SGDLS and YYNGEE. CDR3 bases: TGTGCCAGCAGCGTAGCTCCAGCGGGGGGTTTGGGGAGAGAGACCCAGTACTTC. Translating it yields CASSVAPAGGLGRETQYF.

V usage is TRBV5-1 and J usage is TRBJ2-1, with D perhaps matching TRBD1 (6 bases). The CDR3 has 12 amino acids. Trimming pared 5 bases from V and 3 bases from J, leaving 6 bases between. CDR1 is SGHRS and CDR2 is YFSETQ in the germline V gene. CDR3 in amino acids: CASRQGYNEQFF. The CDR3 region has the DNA TGCGCCAGCAGACAGGGCTACAATGAGCAGTTCTTC. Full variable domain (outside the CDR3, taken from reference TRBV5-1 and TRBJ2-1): KAGVTQTPRYLIKTRGQQVTLSCSPISGHRSVSWYQQTPGQGLQFLFEYFSETQRNKGNFPGRFSGRQFSNSRSEMNVSTLELGDSALYLCASRQGYNEQFFGPGTRLTVL.

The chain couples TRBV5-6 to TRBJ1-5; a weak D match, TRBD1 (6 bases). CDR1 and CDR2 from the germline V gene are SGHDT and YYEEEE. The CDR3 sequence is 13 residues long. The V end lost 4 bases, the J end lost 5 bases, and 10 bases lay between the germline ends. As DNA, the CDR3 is TGTGCCAGCAGCCTTCACAGGGATCAGCCCCAGCATTTT. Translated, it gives CASSLHRDQPQHF.

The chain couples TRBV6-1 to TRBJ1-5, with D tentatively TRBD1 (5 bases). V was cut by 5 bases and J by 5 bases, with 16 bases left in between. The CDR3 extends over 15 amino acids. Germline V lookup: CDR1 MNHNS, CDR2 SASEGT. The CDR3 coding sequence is TGTGCCAGCAGTCCGACCTGGGCGGGGGATCAGCCCCAGCATTTT. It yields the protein CASSPTWAGDQPQHF.

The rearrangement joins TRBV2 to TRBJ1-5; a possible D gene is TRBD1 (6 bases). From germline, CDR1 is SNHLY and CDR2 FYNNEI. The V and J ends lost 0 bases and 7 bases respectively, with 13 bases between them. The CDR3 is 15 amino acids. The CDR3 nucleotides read TGTGCCAGCAGTGAAGCAAGGGGGTCGGGACAGCCCCAGCATTTT. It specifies CASSEARGSGQPQHF.

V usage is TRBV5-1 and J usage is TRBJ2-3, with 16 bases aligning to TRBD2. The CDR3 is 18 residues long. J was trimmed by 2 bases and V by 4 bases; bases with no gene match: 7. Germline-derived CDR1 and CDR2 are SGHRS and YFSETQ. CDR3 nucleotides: TGCGCCAGCAGCGCGGGACTAGCGGGAGGGCCCACCACAGATACGCAGTATTTT. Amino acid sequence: CASSAGLAGGPTTDTQYF.

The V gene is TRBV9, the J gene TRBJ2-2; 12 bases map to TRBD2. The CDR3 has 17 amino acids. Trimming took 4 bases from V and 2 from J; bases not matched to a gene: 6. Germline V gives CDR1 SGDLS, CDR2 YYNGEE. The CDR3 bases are TGTGCCAGCAGCCTCTGGACTAGCGGGACTAACACCGGGGAGCTGTTTTTT. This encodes CASSLWTSGTNTGELFF.

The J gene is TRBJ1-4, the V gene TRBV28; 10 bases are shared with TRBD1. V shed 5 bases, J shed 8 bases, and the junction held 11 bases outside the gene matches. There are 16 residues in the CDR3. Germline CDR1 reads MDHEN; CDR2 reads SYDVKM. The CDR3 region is CASSPWAGQGTEKLFF. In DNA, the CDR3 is TGTGCCAGCAGTCCCTGGGCGGGACAGGGGACGGAAAAACTGTTTTTT. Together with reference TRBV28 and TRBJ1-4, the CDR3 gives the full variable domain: DVKVTQSSRYLVKRTGEKVFLECVQDMDHENMFWYRQDPGLGLRLIYFSYDVKMKEKGDIPEGYSVSREKKERFSLILESASTNQTSMYLCASSPWAGQGTEKLFFGSGTQLSVL.

This CDR3 reads CASSGRAGGADTQYF. For the CDR3, the DNA is TGTGCCAGCAGTGGCCGAGCGGGAGGGGCAGATACGCAGTATTTT. This rearrangement joins TRBV2 to TRBJ2-3; 10 nucleotides line up with TRBD2. V dropped 4 bases and J dropped 4; count of bases not matched to a gene: 5. From germline, CDR1 is SNHLY and CDR2 FYNNEI. The CDR3 length is 15 residues.

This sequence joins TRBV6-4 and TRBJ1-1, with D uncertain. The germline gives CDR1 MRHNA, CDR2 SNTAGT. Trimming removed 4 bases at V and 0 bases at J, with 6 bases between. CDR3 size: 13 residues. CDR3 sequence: CASSVSVNTEAFF. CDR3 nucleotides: TGTGCCAGCAGTGTTTCCGTGAACACTGAAGCTTTCTTT.

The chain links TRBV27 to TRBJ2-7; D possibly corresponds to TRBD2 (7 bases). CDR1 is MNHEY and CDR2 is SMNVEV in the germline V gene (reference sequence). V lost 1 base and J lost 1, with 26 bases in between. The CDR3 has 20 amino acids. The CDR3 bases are TGTGCCAGCAGTTTATTTCTAGGGGGGGCAGGGCGGTTGGGTTCCTACGAGCAGTACTTC. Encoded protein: CASSLFLGGAGRLGSYEQYF.

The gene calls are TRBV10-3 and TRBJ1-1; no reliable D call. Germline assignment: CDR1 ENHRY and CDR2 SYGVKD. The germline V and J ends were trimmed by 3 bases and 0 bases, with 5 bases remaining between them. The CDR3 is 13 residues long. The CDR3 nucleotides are TGTGCCATCAGTGATCGTATGAACACTGAAGCTTTCTTT. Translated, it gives CAISDRMNTEAFF.

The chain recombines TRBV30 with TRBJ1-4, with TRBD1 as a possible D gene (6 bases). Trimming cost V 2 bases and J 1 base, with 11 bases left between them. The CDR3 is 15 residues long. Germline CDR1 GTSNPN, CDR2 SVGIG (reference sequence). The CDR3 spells CAWSTRGGTNEKLFF. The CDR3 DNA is TGTGCCTGGAGTACCAGAGGGGGAACTAATGAAAAACTGTTTTTT.

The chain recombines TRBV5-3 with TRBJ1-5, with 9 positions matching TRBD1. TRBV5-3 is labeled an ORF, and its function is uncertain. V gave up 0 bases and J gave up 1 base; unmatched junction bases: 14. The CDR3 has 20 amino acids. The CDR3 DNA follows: TGTGCCAGAAGCTTGGGGGGGGGACAGGGTCGCGATACGAGCAATCAGCCCCAGCATTTT. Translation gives CARSLGGGQGRDTSNQPQHF.

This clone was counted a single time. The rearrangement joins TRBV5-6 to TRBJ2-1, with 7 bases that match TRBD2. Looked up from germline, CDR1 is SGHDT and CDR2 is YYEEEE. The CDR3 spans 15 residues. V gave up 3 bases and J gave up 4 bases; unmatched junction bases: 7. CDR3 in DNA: TGTGCCAGCAGCTCTGACGGACTAGTTTACAATGAGCAGTTCTTC. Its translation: CASSSDGLVYNEQFF.

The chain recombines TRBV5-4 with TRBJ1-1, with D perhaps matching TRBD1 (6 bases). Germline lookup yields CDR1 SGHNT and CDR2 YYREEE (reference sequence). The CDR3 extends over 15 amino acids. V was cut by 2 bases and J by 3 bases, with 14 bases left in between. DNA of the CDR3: TGTGCCAGCAGCTTCCCAACAGGGTCTTACACTGAAGCTTTCTTT. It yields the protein CASSFPTGSYTEAFF.

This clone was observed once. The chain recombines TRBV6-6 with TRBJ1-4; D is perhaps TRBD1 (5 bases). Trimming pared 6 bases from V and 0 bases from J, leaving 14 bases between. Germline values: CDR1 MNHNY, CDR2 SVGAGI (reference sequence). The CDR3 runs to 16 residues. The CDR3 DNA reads TGTGCCAGCAGCGACGGGGGTGAGGCAACTAATGAAAAACTGTTTTTT. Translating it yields CASSDGGEATNEKLFF.

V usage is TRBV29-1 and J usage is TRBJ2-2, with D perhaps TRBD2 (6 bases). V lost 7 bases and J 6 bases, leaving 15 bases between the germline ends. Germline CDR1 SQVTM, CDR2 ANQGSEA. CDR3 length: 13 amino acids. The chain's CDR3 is CSATGSRAGELFF. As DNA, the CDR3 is TGCAGCGCAACCGGGAGTCGGGCCGGGGAGCTGTTTTTT.

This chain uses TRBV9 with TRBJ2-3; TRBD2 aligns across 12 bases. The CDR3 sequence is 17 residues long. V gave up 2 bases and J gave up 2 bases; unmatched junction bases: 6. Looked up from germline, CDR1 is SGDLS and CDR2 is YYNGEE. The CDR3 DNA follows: TGTGCCAGCAGCGTCCTAGCGGGGGGGCTAGTCACAGATACGCAGTATTTT. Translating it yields CASSVLAGGLVTDTQYF.

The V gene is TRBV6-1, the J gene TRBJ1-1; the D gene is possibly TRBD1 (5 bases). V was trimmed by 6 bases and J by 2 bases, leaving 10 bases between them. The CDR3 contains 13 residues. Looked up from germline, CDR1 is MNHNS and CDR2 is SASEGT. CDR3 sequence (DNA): TGTGCCAGCAGCCTGACAGTAAACACTGAAGCTTTCTTT. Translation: CASSLTVNTEAFF.

The CDR3 protein is CASSHGTSRPAYNEQFF. The CDR3 region has the DNA TGTGCCAGCAGCCACGGGACTAGCAGGCCAGCCTACAATGAGCAGTTCTTC. The chain links TRBV5-4 to TRBJ2-1; TRBD2 aligns across 9 bases. The CDR3 consists of 17 residues. Trimming at V came to 4 bases and at J to 2 bases, leaving 10 bases not matched to a gene. Germline CDR1 and CDR2: SGHNT and YYREEE (reference sequence).

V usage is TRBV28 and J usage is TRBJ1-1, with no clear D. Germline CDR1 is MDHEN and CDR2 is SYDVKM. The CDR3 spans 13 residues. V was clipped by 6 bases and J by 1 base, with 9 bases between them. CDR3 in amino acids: CASSPNRNTEAFF. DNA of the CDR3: TGTGCCAGCAGCCCGAACAGGAACACTGAAGCTTTCTTT. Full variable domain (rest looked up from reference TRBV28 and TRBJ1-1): DVKVTQSSRYLVKRTGEKVFLECVQDMDHENMFWYRQDPGLGLRLIYFSYDVKMKEKGDIPEGYSVSREKKERFSLILESASTNQTSMYLCASSPNRNTEAFFGQGTRLTVV.

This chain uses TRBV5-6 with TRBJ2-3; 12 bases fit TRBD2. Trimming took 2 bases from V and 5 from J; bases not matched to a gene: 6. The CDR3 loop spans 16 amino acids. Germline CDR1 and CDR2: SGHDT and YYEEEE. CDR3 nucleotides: TGTGCCAGCAGCTTATGGCTAGCGGGAGGGATAGATACGCAGTATTTT. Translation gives CASSLWLAGGIDTQYF.

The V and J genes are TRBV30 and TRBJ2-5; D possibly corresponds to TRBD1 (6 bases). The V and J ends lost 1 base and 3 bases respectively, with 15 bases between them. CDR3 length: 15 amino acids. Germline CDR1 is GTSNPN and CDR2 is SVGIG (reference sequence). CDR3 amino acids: CAWSGGKTGKETQYF. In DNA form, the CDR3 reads TGTGCCTGGAGTGGGGGAAAAACAGGGAAAGAGACCCAGTACTTC.

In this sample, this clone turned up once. CDR3 DNA: TGTGCCAGCAGCGCAAGGGCCGGACAGGGGTTCCAATCGGGTGGCTACACCTTC. Encoded protein: CASSARAGQGFQSGGYTF. The gene calls are TRBV4-2 and TRBJ1-2; 9 nucleotides align to TRBD1. CDR3 size: 18 residues. Germline values: CDR1 LGHNA, CDR2 YNFKEQ. Trimming removed 5 bases from V and 7 bases from J; junction bases left unmatched: 20.

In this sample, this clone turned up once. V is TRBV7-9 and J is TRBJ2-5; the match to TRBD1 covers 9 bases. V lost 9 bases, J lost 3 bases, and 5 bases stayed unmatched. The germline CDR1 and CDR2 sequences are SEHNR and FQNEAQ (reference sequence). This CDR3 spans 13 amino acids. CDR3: CARQGATEETQYF. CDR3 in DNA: TGTGCCAGACAGGGGGCCACGGAAGAGACCCAGTACTTC.

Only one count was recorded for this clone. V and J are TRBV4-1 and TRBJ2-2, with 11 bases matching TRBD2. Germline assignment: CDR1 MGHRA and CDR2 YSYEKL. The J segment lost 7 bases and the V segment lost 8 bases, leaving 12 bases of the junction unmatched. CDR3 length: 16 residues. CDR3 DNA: TGCGCCAGCCGCGTTAGCGGGGGGGGGTCTGGCGGGGAGCTGTTTTTT. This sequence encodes CASRVSGGGSGGELFF.